A single sample is the source of the 28 T cell receptor beta chains below, sequenced in a study of regulatory T cells in long-lasting Graves disease. The time point: newly diagnosed GD, antithyroid drugs for less than 3 months. After RNA was extracted from PBMCs, the TCR library was made from it. Relying on iRepertoire HTBI primers and Arm-PCR of CDR3 regions, the team built TCR beta libraries. Via MiXCR, TCRdb re-called the multiplex PCR reads, giving one row per CDR3 protein. The table records 300,000 to 450,000 distinct CDR3 sequences, 15% to 18% of them present only once. The sample here was peripheral blood mononuclear cells (PBMCs), taken at new diagnosis, from a patient treated with antithyroid drugs. The receptor source for this set is a female donor with Graves disease.

This clonotype has at least ten counts. This chain connects TRBV28 to TRBJ1-5; D is perhaps TRBD1 (5 bases). This CDR3 spans 17 amino acids. Trimming cost V 2 bases and J 3 bases, with 17 bases left between them. Germline loops: CDR1 MDHEN, CDR2 SYDVKM. The CDR3 region is CASSLSPRGRYNQPQHF. The CDR3 DNA reads as TGTGCCAGCAGTTTAAGCCCGCGGGGCAGATACAATCAGCCCCAGCATTTT. Filled out from reference TRBV28 and TRBJ1-5, the complete variable domain reads DVKVTQSSRYLVKRTGEKVFLECVQDMDHENMFWYRQDPGLGLRLIYFSYDVKMKEKGDIPEGYSVSREKKERFSLILESASTNQTSMYLCASSLSPRGRYNQPQHFGDGTRLSIL.

Ten or more counts support this clonotype. At one of its ends the junction is not consistent with the germline gene, which may arise from a read error. The V call is TRBV7-3, the J call TRBJ2-3; D uncertain. The CDR3 runs 13 residues. Per the germline V gene, CDR1 is SGHTA and CDR2 is FQGTGA. For the CDR3, the DNA is TGTGCTAGCAGCCACGAACGGGCAGATACGCAGTATTTT. Its protein product is CASSHERADTQYF. Combining the CDR3 with reference TRBV7-3 and TRBJ2-3 gives the whole variable domain GAGVSQTPSNKVTEKGKYVELRCDPISGHTALYWYRQSLGQGPEFLIYFQGTGAADDSGLPNDRFFAVRPEGSVSTLKIQRTERGDSAVYLCASSHERADTQYFGPGTRLTVL.

This clonotype has at least ten counts. The chain couples TRBV5-1 to TRBJ1-2; possible D gene TRBD1, 6 bases. The CDR3 is made up of 16 amino acids. CDR1 SGHRS and CDR2 YFSETQ come from the germline V gene. Trimming removed 4 bases from V and 10 bases from J, with 26 bases in between. For the CDR3, the DNA is TGCGCCAGCAGCGTACCAGAAGGGACATCTAGAGATTTCTACACCTTC. Its protein product is CASSVPEGTSRDFYTF.

V is TRBV7-9 and J is TRBJ2-1; TRBD1 agrees at 8 bases. This CDR3 region has 15 residues. V lost 4 bases and J lost 8; bases outside the gene matches: 10. Germline V lookup: CDR1 SEHNR, CDR2 FQNEAQ (reference sequence). The CDR3 is CASSSKDDRGYEQFF. The DNA for the CDR3 is TGTGCCAGCAGCTCGAAAGACGACAGGGGATATGAGCAGTTCTTC.

Turning to this clonotype: A much larger clone differs by one base, so this may be a read error. V gene TRBV6-5 combines with J gene TRBJ1-1, with D possibly being TRBD1 (5 bases). V lost 2 bases and J 7 bases, leaving 11 bases between the germline ends. The CDR3 is 13 residues long. Germline V gives CDR1 MNHEY, CDR2 SVGAGI. The CDR3 is CASSYEGEIEAFF. CDR3 nucleotide sequence: TGTGCCAGCAGTTACGAAGGGGAAATTGAAGCTTTCTTT.

This clonotype appeared a few times. The CDR3 nucleotides are TGCGCCAGCAGCCAAGAATGGCAGGGAGACACTGAAGCTTTCTTT. It encodes CASSQEWQGDTEAFF. This rearrangement joins TRBV4-1 to TRBJ1-1, with D possibly being TRBD1 (5 bases). Trimming removed 0 bases from V and 3 bases from J, with 11 bases in between. Per germline, CDR1 MGHRA and CDR2 YSYEKL. This CDR3 spans 15 amino acids.

This clonotype was seen ten or more times. The chain carries TRBV7-2 and TRBJ1-5; 7 bases map to TRBD1. The germline V gene encodes CDR1 SGHTA and CDR2 FQGNSA. Trimming removed 3 bases from V and 7 bases from J; junction bases left unmatched: 15. This CDR3 has 17 residues. DNA for the CDR3: TGTGCCAGCAGCTTTGGCCTGGGTGGAGGGGGCTGGCAGCCCCAGCATTTT. Protein sequence: CASSFGLGGGGWQPQHF.

On this clonotype: Only one base separates this from a far larger clonotype, so it likely reflects a read error. The V gene is TRBV2, the J gene TRBJ2-1, with 10 bases aligning to TRBD2. CDR1 and CDR2 (germline): SNHLY, FYNNEI. The CDR3 spans 15 residues. The CDR3 nucleotides are TGTGCCAGCAGAGAAGGACTAGCGGCCTCCTACGAGCAGTTCTTC. Its protein product is CASREGLAASYEQFF.

The chain links TRBV12-3 or TRBV12-4 to TRBJ1-1; D remains unclear. Trimming left V 5 bases short and J 7 bases short, with 17 bases between. The CDR3 runs 14 residues. Written as DNA, the CDR3 is TGTGCCAGCAGTCCCCCTATCCCGGGGAGTGAAGCTTTCTTT. Translating gives CASSPPIPGSEAFF.

The table lists this clonotype with many counts. A much larger clone differs by one base, so this may be a read error. This sequence joins TRBV11-3 and TRBJ1-2; 7 nucleotides match TRBD1. J gave up 8 bases and V 3 bases, and 15 bases lay outside the gene matches. CDR1 is SGHNT and CDR2 is YENEEA in the germline V gene. CDR3 length: 16 residues. Here the CDR3 reads CASSFAPSGQKVGYTF. The CDR3 bases are TGTGCCAGCAGCTTCGCACCCTCGGGACAGAAAGTAGGCTACACCTTC.

In its sample, this clonotype was seen many times. The chain links TRBV7-2 to TRBJ2-7, with TRBD2 as a possible D gene (5 bases). CDR1 is SGHTA and CDR2 is FQGNSA in the germline V gene. This CDR3 comprises 18 residues. Trimming removed 6 bases at V and 4 bases at J, with 28 bases between. CDR3: CASRPNYAPTGGEYEQYF. The CDR3 region has the DNA TGTGCCAGCAGACCCAACTACGCCCCCACTGGAGGAGAGTACGAGCAGTACTTC.

In this sample, this clonotype turned up many times. The chain joins TRBV5-1 to TRBJ1-5; D might be TRBD1 (5 bases). The CDR3 sequence is 14 residues long. The germline V gene encodes CDR1 SGHRS and CDR2 YFSETQ. V was clipped by 0 bases and J by 7 bases, with 11 bases between them. In DNA form, the CDR3 reads TGCGCCAGCAGCTTGGCGGGGGACGTCCAGCCCCAGCATTTT. It encodes CASSLAGDVQPQHF.

This clonotype showed up many times. One end of the junction is discordant with germline, which a read error may explain. The chain recombines TRBV12-3 or TRBV12-4 with TRBJ1-1; D perhaps matches TRBD1 (5 bases). CDR3 length: 13 residues. The CDR3 DNA reads TGTGCCAGCAGTTTAGGCGGCGGGGGTGAAACTTTCTTT. It yields the protein CASSLGGGGETFF.

This clonotype was counted ten times or more. The chain carries TRBV3-1 and TRBJ2-3, with 7 bases that match TRBD1. This CDR3 has 15 amino acids. Germline CDR1 and CDR2: LGHDT and YNNKEL (reference sequence). V gave up 0 bases and J gave up 6 bases; unmatched junction bases: 6. The CDR3: CASSQEQGIRDTQYF. The CDR3 bases are TGTGCCAGCAGCCAAGAACAGGGGATAAGGGATACGCAGTATTTT.

This clonotype was detected many times. The rearrangement joins TRBV6-1 to TRBJ2-5; 11 bases agree with TRBD2. Trimming removed 6 bases from V and 1 base from J; junction bases left unmatched: 7. Looked up from germline, CDR1 is MNHNS and CDR2 is SASEGT. The CDR3 consists of 16 residues. CDR3 residues: CASSGLAGGPQETQYF. The DNA for the CDR3 is TGTGCCAGCAGCGGGCTAGCGGGAGGACCCCAAGAGACCCAGTACTTC.

This clonotype was recorded many times. This chain connects TRBV6-1 to TRBJ1-5; D is unresolved. Germline V gene data show CDR1 as MNHNS and CDR2 as SASEGT. The CDR3 is 19 amino acids. The V gene lost 2 bases and the J gene lost 2 bases, with 22 bases spanning the gap. The CDR3 loop is CASSERVGVGEIRNQPQHF. DNA for the CDR3: TGTGCCAGCAGTGAAAGGGTTGGGGTCGGAGAGATCCGCAATCAGCCCCAGCATTTT.

On this clonotype: It may be a read error: a sequence one base away is much more abundant. The CDR3 region is CASSFRALGRNGQFF. The CDR3 bases are TGTGCCAGCAGCTTCCGGGCCCTGGGACGCAATGGGCAGTTCTTC. This chain connects TRBV7-3 to TRBJ2-1; D could derive from TRBD1 or TRBD2 (5 bases each). This CDR3 has 15 residues. From germline, CDR1 is SGHTA and CDR2 FQGTGA.

The sample holds a few counts of this clonotype. This chain links TRBV2 with TRBJ1-1; D call uncertain. V was shortened by 8 bases and J by 1 base, with 17 bases between the two germline ends. The CDR3 runs 15 residues. Germline V gene data show CDR1 as SNHLY and CDR2 as FYNNEI. CDR3: CASPLVEGKNTEAFF. The CDR3 DNA follows: TGTGCCAGCCCTCTCGTCGAGGGTAAGAACACTGAAGCTTTCTTT.

The chain links TRBV19 to TRBJ1-2; 9 bases align to TRBD1. This CDR3 is built from 15 residues. J gave up 4 bases and V 5 bases, and 8 bases lay outside the gene matches. Per germline, CDR1 LNHDA and CDR2 SQIVND (reference sequence). The CDR3 loop is CASSPRDRAGYGYTF. The CDR3, as DNA: TGTGCCAGTAGTCCCAGGGACAGGGCTGGCTATGGCTACACCTTC.

This clonotype was seen many times. The gene calls are TRBV3-1 and TRBJ2-2; tentative D call: TRBD2 (6 bases). Trimming pared 1 base from V and 2 bases from J, leaving 11 bases between. The CDR3 sequence is 16 residues long. Germline V gene lookup returns CDR1 LGHDT and CDR2 YNNKEL (reference sequence). The CDR3 sequence is CASSQVYSGNTGELFF. CDR3 bases: TGTGCCAGCAGCCAAGTTTATAGCGGCAACACCGGGGAGCTGTTTTTT.

This clonotype was found a few times. This may come from a read error, since a much larger clone is one base off. This chain links TRBV2 with TRBJ2-5; D is ambiguous. Per the germline V gene, CDR1 is SNHLY and CDR2 is FYNNEI. The CDR3 is made up of 17 amino acids. The CDR3 sequence: CASSNIALDVRQKTQYF. Here the CDR3 DNA reads TGTGCCAGCAGTAACATTGCCTTGGACGTCCGCCAAAAGACCCAGTACTTC. Looking up the rest from reference TRBV2 and TRBJ2-5 gives the full variable domain: EPEVTQTPSHQVTQMGQEVILRCVPISNHLYFYWYRQILGQKVEFLVSFYNNEISEKSEIFDDQFSVERPDGSNFTLKIRSTKLEDSAMYFCASSNIALDVRQKTQYFGPGTRLLVL.

In its sample, this clonotype was seen many times. The chain couples TRBV2 to TRBJ1-1; no clear D gene. Germline V gene lookup returns CDR1 SNHLY and CDR2 FYNNEI. V was shortened by 1 base and J by 0 bases, with 6 bases between the two germline ends. The CDR3 extends over 14 amino acids. CDR3 loop: CASSEGGVNTEAFF. CDR3 nucleotides: TGTGCCAGCAGTGAAGGCGGCGTGAACACTGAAGCTTTCTTT.

This clonotype was observed many times. The chain employs TRBV7-2 and TRBJ1-1; TRBD1 is a possible D gene (5 bases). The V gene lost 6 bases and the J gene lost 1 base, with 12 bases spanning the gap. Per germline, CDR1 SGHTA and CDR2 FQGNSA. This CDR3 region has 14 residues. CDR3 in DNA: TGTGCCAGCAGAACTGGGGGGGGGAACACTGAAGCTTTCTTT. Amino acid sequence: CASRTGGGNTEAFF.

This clonotype was observed many times. The chain uses TRBV4-2 and TRBJ1-2; D gene uncertain. CDR1 and CDR2 (germline): LGHNA, YNFKEQ. The V end was cut by 3 bases, the J end by 3 bases, with 17 bases between. This CDR3 contains 16 residues. CDR3 coding DNA: TGTGCCAGCAGCCACGAAAATACGGGGTGGGACTATGGCTACACCTTC. Translating it yields CASSHENTGWDYGYTF.

In its sample, this clonotype was seen many times. The chain uses TRBV6-5 and TRBJ1-5; TRBD1 agrees at 7 bases. V gave up 2 bases and J gave up 6 bases; unmatched junction bases: 4. This CDR3 spans 14 amino acids. CDR1 is MNHEY, CDR2 SVGAGI, per germline. CDR3 region: CASSYEGAGQPQHF. The CDR3, as DNA: TGTGCCAGCAGTTACGAGGGGGCAGGTCAGCCCCAGCATTTT.

This clonotype was recorded many times. The chain recombines TRBV7-9 with TRBJ2-2; D is uncertain. Germline loops: CDR1 SEHNR, CDR2 FQNEAQ (reference sequence). This CDR3 has 15 amino acids. With 1 base removed from V and 0 bases from J, the gap between germline ends came to 6 bases. Here the CDR3 reads CASSLGHTNTGELFF. CDR3 in DNA: TGTGCCAGCAGCTTAGGGCATACGAACACCGGGGAGCTGTTTTTT. Full variable domain (remainder filled in from reference TRBV7-9 and TRBJ2-2): DTGVSQNPRHKITKRGQNVTFRCDPISEHNRLYWYRQTLGQGPEFLTYFQNEAQLEKSRLLSDRFSAERPKGSFSTLEIQRTEQGDSAMYLCASSLGHTNTGELFFGEGSRLTVL.

This clonotype was observed a few times. Possible read error: a much larger clone is one base away. This chain connects TRBV20-1 to TRBJ2-1; perhaps TRBD2 as D (6 bases). The CDR3 contains 14 residues. The ends were cut back, 8 bases at V and 9 bases at J, with 23 bases in the middle. Germline-derived CDR1 and CDR2 are DFQATT and SNEGSKA (reference sequence). This chain's CDR3 is CSPGTGAGTGEQFF. Written as DNA, the CDR3 is TGCAGTCCAGGGACTGGCGCGGGTACTGGTGAGCAGTTCTTC.

This clonotype was found a few times. J is TRBJ2-2 and V is TRBV29-1; TRBD2 matches at 7 bases. Germline V gives CDR1 SQVTM, CDR2 ANQGSEA. The trim removed 7 bases at V and 5 bases at J, leaving 10 bases unmatched. This CDR3 region has 14 residues. CDR3 protein: CSGSGQGGTGELFF. The CDR3 DNA reads as TGCAGCGGTTCGGGGCAGGGAGGGACCGGGGAGCTGTTTTTT.